Below, 24 T cell receptor beta chains from the same sample are listed, as sequenced in a study of blood T cells in healthy people across ages. Combining a sample-barcoded 5' primer with a J-beta primer mix, a second PCR ran for about 6 to 11 cycles. A single record per CDR3 protein comes from TCRdb applying MiXCR to the 5' RACE reads. This table has roughly 2 million distinct CDR3 sequences, less than 50% appearing once. Sequencing was performed on blood. The receptors were sampled from a woman in her 40s in good health.

The J gene is TRBJ1-4, the V gene TRBV11-2; D unresolved. From germline, CDR1 is SGHAT and CDR2 FQNNGV. CDR3 length: 14 amino acids. Between the trimmed V and J ends, which lost 3 bases and 3 bases, there was a span of 8 bases. The CDR3 sequence: CASSFVGANEKLFF. Written as DNA, the CDR3 is TGTGCCAGCAGCTTTGTGGGTGCTAATGAAAAACTGTTTTTT.

This chain joins TRBV7-9 and TRBJ2-7; possibly TRBD1 for D (5 bases). CDR3 length: 13 residues. The V and J ends lost 5 bases and 2 bases respectively, with 10 bases between them. CDR1 is SEHNR, CDR2 FQNEAQ, per germline (reference sequence). CDR3 sequence (DNA): TGTGCCAGCAGCGGCAGGGTAACCTACGAGCAGTACTTC. As protein: CASSGRVTYEQYF.

This chain links TRBV7-2 with TRBJ2-6; TRBD1 agrees at 7 bases. V lost 0 bases to trimming and J lost 9 bases; unmatched junction nucleotides: 8. Germline loops: CDR1 SGHTA, CDR2 FQGNSA. The CDR3 consists of 16 residues. The CDR3, as DNA: TGTGCCAGCAGCTTAGCCGGCAGGGGGTCGGGCAACGTCCTGACTTTC. This gives the protein CASSLAGRGSGNVLTF.

This clonotype was seen only once. An end of the junction differs from the germline gene, which may be a read error. The chain carries TRBV15 and TRBJ2-3; D remains unclear. Germline CDR1 LNHNV, CDR2 YYDKDF (reference sequence). There are 12 residues in the CDR3. The DNA for the CDR3 is TGTGCCACCAGCATTGGTGGAGATACGCGGTATTTT. It translates to CATSIGGDTRYF.

Regarding this clonotype: Since a much larger clone is just one base distant, this may be a read error. V is TRBV12-3 or TRBV12-4 and J is TRBJ1-2, with 7 bases matching TRBD1. This CDR3 is built from 12 residues. Trimming took 5 bases from V and 11 from J; bases not matched to a gene: 8. The DNA for the CDR3 is TGTGCCAGCAGTCTTGCCCCGGACAGGTACACCTTC. This encodes CASSLAPDRYTF.

This chain connects TRBV7-6 to TRBJ2-1, with 10 nucleotides matching TRBD1. Germline values: CDR1 SGHVS, CDR2 FNYEAQ. The CDR3 totals 17 residues. Unmatched junction bases numbered 12, after V lost 6 bases and J lost 4 bases. CDR3 sequence: CASSSWGGTGAYNEQFF. CDR3 DNA sequence: TGTGCCAGCAGTTCTTGGGGCGGGACAGGGGCATACAATGAGCAGTTCTTC.

This clonotype showed up just a few times. The chain has TRBV6-6 and TRBJ1-2; D might be TRBD1 (6 bases). The CDR3 extends over 16 amino acids. Trimming stripped 6 bases from V and 4 bases from J, with 21 bases between. Germline lookup yields CDR1 MNHNY and CDR2 SVGAGI (reference sequence). CDR3 sequence reads: CASSRFTQGSGYGYTF. CDR3 sequence (DNA): TGTGCCAGCAGCCGCTTTACACAGGGTTCGGGCTATGGCTACACCTTC.

The chain uses TRBV27 and TRBJ2-5; 8 nucleotides agree with TRBD1. The last part of the DNA fits TRBJ2-7 better; the J call may be wrong. This CDR3 contains 15 residues. Per germline, CDR1 MNHEY and CDR2 SMNVEV (reference sequence). The CDR3 DNA sequence: TGTGCCAGCAGTTTATTAGGCAGGGGGCAAAACGAGCAGTACTTC. This translates into CASSLLGRGQNEQYF.

The chain uses TRBV29-1 and TRBJ2-3; D is unclear. V lost 5 bases to trimming and J lost 0 bases, with 15 bases between them. This CDR3 has 15 residues. Germline values: CDR1 SQVTM, CDR2 ANQGSEA. The CDR3 loop is CSVNLARISTDTQYF. Written as DNA, the CDR3 is TGCAGCGTTAACCTCGCCCGTATTAGCACAGATACGCAGTATTTT.

This clonotype was detected only a few times. J is TRBJ2-1 and V is TRBV15; D possibly corresponds to TRBD1 (5 bases). There are 16 residues in the CDR3. Germline assignment: CDR1 LNHNV and CDR2 YYDKDF (reference sequence). V lost 3 bases and J 2 bases, leaving 14 bases between the germline ends. CDR3 DNA: TGTGCCACCAGCAGGGACCGTGTGACAGCCTACAATGAGCAGTTCTTC. Translated: CATSRDRVTAYNEQFF.

The chain couples TRBV20-1 to TRBJ2-7; D is unresolved. V lost 1 base, J lost 3 bases, and 4 bases lay in between. CDR3 length equals 11 residues. Germline CDR1 is DFQATT and CDR2 is SNEGSKA (reference sequence). CDR3 in amino acids: CSARVNYEQYF. In DNA form, the CDR3 reads TGCAGTGCTAGAGTGAACTACGAGCAGTACTTC.

The chain employs TRBV20-1 and TRBJ2-3; D is possibly TRBD1 or TRBD2 (5 bases each). The germline V and J ends were trimmed by 5 bases and 2 bases, with 11 bases remaining between them. CDR1 and CDR2 (germline): DFQATT, SNEGSKA (reference sequence). The CDR3 has 13 amino acids. This chain's CDR3 is CSAGGRTTDTQYF. The CDR3 DNA is TGCAGTGCTGGGGGACGGACCACAGATACGCAGTATTTT.

This clonotype occurred a few times. The V call is TRBV21-1, the J call TRBJ2-6. TRBV21-1 is classified as a pseudogene. The CDR3 extends over 14 amino acids. CDR3 protein: CASSGCGGANVLTF. The DNA for the CDR3 is TGTGCCAGCAGCGGCTGCGGCGGGGCCAACGTCCTGACTTTC.

CDR3 sequence reads: CASSDPDSPLHF. In DNA, the CDR3 is TGTGCCAGCAGCGACCCGGATTCACCCCTCCACTTT. The rearrangement uses TRBV6-6 and TRBJ1-6, with D uncertain. Germline CDR1 MNHNY, CDR2 SVGAGI (reference sequence). V was trimmed by 6 bases and J by 8 bases, leaving 8 bases between them. The CDR3 is 12 residues long.

The chain links TRBV7-2 to TRBJ2-5; 8 positions match TRBD2. There are 15 residues in the CDR3. The germline V gene has CDR1 SGHTA and CDR2 FQGNSA. The J segment lost 2 bases and the V segment lost 6 bases, leaving 8 bases of the junction unmatched. The CDR3 loop is CASRYSGAIQETQYF. The CDR3 DNA reads as TGTGCCAGCAGGTATAGCGGGGCCATTCAAGAGACCCAGTACTTC.

The chain is built from TRBV4-3 and TRBJ2-7, with 8 bases that match TRBD2. There are 14 residues in the CDR3. J was trimmed by 6 bases and V by 2 bases; bases with no gene match: 6. Germline CDR1 and CDR2: LGHNA and YSLEER. The CDR3 region is CASSQPREGGEQYF. For the CDR3, the DNA is TGCGCCAGCAGCCAACCTCGGGAGGGAGGCGAGCAGTACTTC.

Comment on this clonotype: At one boundary the junction diverges from the germline segment, which might be a read error. The CDR3 is CAGSLSYYGQGADEQFF. The CDR3 coding sequence is TGTGCCGGCAGCTTATCCTACTACGGACAGGGGGCCGATGAGCAGTTCTTC. The chain is built from TRBV7-9 and TRBJ2-1; 11 bases line up with TRBD1. From germline, CDR1 is SEHNR and CDR2 FQNEAQ (reference sequence). The CDR3 sequence is 17 residues long.

In this sample, this clonotype turned up a few times. This chain connects TRBV19 to TRBJ1-2; D remains unclear. Per the germline V gene, CDR1 is LNHDA and CDR2 is SQIVND (reference sequence). The CDR3 totals 16 residues. Trimming took 2 bases from V and 0 from J, leaving 13 bases between them. The CDR3 loop is CASSIRSTATNYGYTF. CDR3 DNA: TGTGCCAGTAGTATACGGAGCACAGCTACTAACTATGGCTACACCTTC.

The chain joins TRBV28 to TRBJ2-5; 9 nucleotides match TRBD2. Germline lookup yields CDR1 MDHEN and CDR2 SYDVKM. This CDR3 has 14 amino acids. After removal of 7 bases from V and 1 base from J, the junction contained 4 bases not matched to a gene. The DNA for the CDR3 is TGTGCCAGCAACCTAGCGGGGACCCAAGAGACCCAGTACTTC. As protein: CASNLAGTQETQYF.

The chain has TRBV20-1 and TRBJ2-5, with D possibly being TRBD1 (5 bases). The ends were cut back, 5 bases at V and 5 bases at J, with 15 bases in the middle. CDR1 is DFQATT, CDR2 SNEGSKA, per germline (reference sequence). The CDR3 loop spans 13 amino acids. In DNA, the CDR3 is TGCAGTGCTCCGGACCCACCAGGGGAGACCCAGTACTTC. As protein: CSAPDPPGETQYF.

A word on this clonotype: One end of the junction is discordant with germline, which a read error may explain. The V gene is TRBV3-1, the J gene TRBJ2-1, with 7 nucleotides matching TRBD2. The CDR3 totals 15 residues. CDR1 LGHDT and CDR2 YNNKEL come from the germline V gene (reference sequence). The CDR3: CASRQDRREDNEQFF. The CDR3 DNA is TGTGCCAGCAGACAAGATCGTCGGGAGGACAATGAGCAGTTCTTC.

The DNA of the CDR3 is TGTGCCAGCAGTTCCCGGACAGGGTTAAGGCATTTT. Translation: CASSSRTGLRHF. The chain recombines TRBV6-6 with TRBJ1-5; the match to TRBD1 covers 8 bases. The CDR3 extends over 12 amino acids. Germline assignment: CDR1 MNHNY and CDR2 SVGAGI (reference sequence). Trimming removed 4 bases from V and 15 bases from J; junction bases left unmatched: 8.

The gene calls are TRBV6-5 and TRBJ2-5; D may correspond to TRBD1 or TRBD2 (6 bases each). The CDR3 has 14 residues. Germline loops: CDR1 MNHEY, CDR2 SVGAGI. The germline V and J ends were trimmed by 8 bases and 5 bases, with 18 bases remaining between them. As DNA, the CDR3 is TGTGCCAGCGGGCAAGGGGGGTCATTCGAGACCCAGTACTTC. Translation gives CASGQGGSFETQYF.

This clonotype was observed a handful of times. The chain couples TRBV27 to TRBJ2-1; maybe TRBD2 (5 bases). V was clipped by 6 bases and J by 6 bases, with 18 bases between them. Germline CDR1 MNHEY, CDR2 SMNVEV (reference sequence). The CDR3 is made up of 15 amino acids. CDR3 sequence reads: CASRTDYYPLNEQFF. In DNA, the CDR3 is TGTGCCAGCAGGACTGACTACTACCCCCTCAATGAGCAGTTCTTC.